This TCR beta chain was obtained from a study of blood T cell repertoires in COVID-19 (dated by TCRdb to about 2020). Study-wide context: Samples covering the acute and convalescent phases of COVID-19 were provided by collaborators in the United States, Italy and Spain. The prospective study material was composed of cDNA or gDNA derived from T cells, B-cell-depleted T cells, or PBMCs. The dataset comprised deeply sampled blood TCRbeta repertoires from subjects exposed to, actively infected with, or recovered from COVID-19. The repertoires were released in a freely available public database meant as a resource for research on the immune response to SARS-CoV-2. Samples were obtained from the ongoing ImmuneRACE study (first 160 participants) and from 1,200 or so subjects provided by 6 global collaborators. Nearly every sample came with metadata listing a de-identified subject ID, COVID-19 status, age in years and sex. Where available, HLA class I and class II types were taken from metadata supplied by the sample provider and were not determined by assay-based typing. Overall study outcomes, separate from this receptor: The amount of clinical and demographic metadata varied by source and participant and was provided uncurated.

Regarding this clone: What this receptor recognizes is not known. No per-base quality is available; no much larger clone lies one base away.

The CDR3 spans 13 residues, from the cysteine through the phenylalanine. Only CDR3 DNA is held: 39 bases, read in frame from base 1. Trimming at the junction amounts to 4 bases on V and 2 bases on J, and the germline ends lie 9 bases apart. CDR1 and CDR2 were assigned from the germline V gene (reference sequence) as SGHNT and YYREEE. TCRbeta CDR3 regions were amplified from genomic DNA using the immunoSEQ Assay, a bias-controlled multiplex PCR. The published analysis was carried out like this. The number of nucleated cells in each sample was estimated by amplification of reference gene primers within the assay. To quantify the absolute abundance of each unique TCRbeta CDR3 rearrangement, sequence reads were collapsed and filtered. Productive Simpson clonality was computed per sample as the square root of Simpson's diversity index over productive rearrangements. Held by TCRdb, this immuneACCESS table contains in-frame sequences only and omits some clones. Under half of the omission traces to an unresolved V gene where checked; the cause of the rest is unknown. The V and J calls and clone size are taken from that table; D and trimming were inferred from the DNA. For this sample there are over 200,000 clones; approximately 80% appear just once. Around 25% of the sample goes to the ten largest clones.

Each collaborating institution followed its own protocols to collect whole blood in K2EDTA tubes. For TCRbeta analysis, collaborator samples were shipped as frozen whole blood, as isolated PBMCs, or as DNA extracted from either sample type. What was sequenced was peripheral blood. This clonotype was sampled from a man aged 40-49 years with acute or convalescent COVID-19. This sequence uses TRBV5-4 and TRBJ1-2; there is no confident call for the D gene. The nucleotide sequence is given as TGTGCCAGCAGCAAACTGAGAAACTATGGCTACACCTTC. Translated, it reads CASSKLRNYGYTF.